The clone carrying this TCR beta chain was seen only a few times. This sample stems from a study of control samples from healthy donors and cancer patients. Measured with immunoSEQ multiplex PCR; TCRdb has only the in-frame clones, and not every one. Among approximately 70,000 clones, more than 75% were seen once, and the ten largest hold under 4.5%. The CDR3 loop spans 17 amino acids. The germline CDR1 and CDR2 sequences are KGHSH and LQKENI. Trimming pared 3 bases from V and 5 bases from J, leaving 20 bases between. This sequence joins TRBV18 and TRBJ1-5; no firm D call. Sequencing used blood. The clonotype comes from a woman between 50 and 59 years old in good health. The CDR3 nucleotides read TGTGCCAGCTCACCTGAGAGGTTGGGCAGCGTTTATCAGCCCCAGCATTTT. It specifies CASSPERLGSVYQPQHF.